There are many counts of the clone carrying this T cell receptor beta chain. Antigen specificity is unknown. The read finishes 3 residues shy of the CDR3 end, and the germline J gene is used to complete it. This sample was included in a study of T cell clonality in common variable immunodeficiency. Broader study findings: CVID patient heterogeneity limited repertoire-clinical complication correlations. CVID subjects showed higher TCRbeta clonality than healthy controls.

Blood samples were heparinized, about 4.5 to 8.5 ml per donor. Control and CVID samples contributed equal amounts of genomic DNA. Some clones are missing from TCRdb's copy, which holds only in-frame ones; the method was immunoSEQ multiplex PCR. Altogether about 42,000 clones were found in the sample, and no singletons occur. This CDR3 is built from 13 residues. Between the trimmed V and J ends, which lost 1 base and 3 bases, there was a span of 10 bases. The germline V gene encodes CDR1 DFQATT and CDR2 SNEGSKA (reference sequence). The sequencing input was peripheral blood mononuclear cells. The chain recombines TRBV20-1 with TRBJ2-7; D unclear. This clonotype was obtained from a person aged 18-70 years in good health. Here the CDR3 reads CSARGQVVYEQYF. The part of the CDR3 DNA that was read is TGCAGTGCTAGAGGGCAGGTGGTCTACGAG.